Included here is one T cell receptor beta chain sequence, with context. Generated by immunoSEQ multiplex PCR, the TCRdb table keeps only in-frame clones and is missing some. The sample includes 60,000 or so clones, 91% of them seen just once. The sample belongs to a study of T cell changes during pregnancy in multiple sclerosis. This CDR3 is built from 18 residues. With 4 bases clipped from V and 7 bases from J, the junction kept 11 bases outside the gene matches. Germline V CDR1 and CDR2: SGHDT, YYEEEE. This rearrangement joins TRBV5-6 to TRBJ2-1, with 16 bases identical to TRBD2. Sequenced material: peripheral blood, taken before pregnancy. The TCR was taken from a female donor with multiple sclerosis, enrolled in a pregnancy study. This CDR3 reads CASSTGTSGGDDINEQFF. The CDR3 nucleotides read TGTGCCAGCAGCACCGGGACTAGCGGGGGGGACGATATAAATGAGCAGTTCTTC.